This record looks at one T cell receptor beta chain sequence and its context. The data were taken from a study of blood T cell repertoires in COVID-19. Looked up from germline, CDR1 is SGHVS and CDR2 is FQNEAQ. The V end was cut by 5 bases, the J end by 11 bases, with 27 bases between. The CDR3 extends over 17 amino acids. The protocol was immunoSEQ multiplex PCR, while the TCRdb copy is restricted to in-frame clones and leaves out a portion. The repertoire holds about 170,000 clones, with approximately 83% as singletons. The receptor comes from a man between 65 and 80 years old with active or convalescent COVID-19. V gene TRBV7-8 combines with J gene TRBJ1-4, with D tentatively TRBD1 (6 bases). Material: peripheral blood. The CDR3 bases are TGTGCCAGCAGCCCGCCTGGGGGGGGCGCGGTGAATAGGAAACTGTTTTTT. It codes for CASSPPGGGAVNRKLFF. Combining the CDR3 with reference TRBV7-8 and TRBJ1-4 gives the whole variable domain GAGVSQSPRYKVAKRGQDVALRCDPISGHVSLFWYQQALGQGPEFLTYFQNEAQLDKSGLPSDRFFAERPEGSVSTLKIQRTQQEDSAVYLCASSPPGGGAVNRKLFFGSGTQLSVL.